One and the same sample provided the 5 T cell receptor beta chains below, sequenced in a study of blood T cells in healthy people across ages. The use of a sample-barcoded 5' primer and a J-beta primer mix characterized a second PCR of roughly 6 to 11 cycles. TCRdb used MiXCR to reprocess the 5' RACE reads, holding one entry per CDR3 protein. This sample has 1.5 million to 2 million distinct CDR3 sequences, with approximately 30% found just once. The sequenced sample consisted of blood. The receptors were gathered from a woman younger than 45 in good health.

Regarding this clonotype: This may be a read error, as it is one base from a much larger clone. This chain's CDR3 is CAITVDTADEQYF. The CDR3 coding sequence is TGTGCCATCACCGTGGACACCGCGGACGAGCAGTACTTC. The chain couples TRBV10-3 to TRBJ2-5, with D maybe TRBD1 (5 bases). The J call is doubtful: the DNA matches TRBJ2-7 better. This CDR3 comprises 13 residues. Per the germline V gene, CDR1 is ENHRY and CDR2 is SYGVKD.

This clonotype has ten or more counts. This sequence joins TRBV5-1 and TRBJ2-5, with D possibly matching TRBD1 (5 bases). CDR3 size: 13 residues. V shed 0 bases and J shed 5 bases, with 8 bases lying between them. Germline V gene lookup returns CDR1 SGHRS and CDR2 YFSETQ. The CDR3 nucleotides are TGCGCCAGCAGCTTGGAGGGGCGGGAGACCCAGTACTTC. Translated: CASSLEGRETQYF.

The chain combines TRBV5-5 with TRBJ1-5; D gene uncertain. Germline CDR1 and CDR2: SGHKS and YYEKEE (reference sequence). The CDR3 extends over 16 amino acids. V gave up 4 bases and J gave up 4 bases, with 18 bases separating them. The CDR3 region has the DNA TGTGCCAGCAGCCGAACATTCTCGGACGGTAATCAGCCCCAGCATTTT. Residues: CASSRTFSDGNQPQHF.

This clonotype was recorded many times. This sequence joins TRBV5-1 and TRBJ2-5; TRBD1 aligns across 7 bases. Looked up from germline, CDR1 is SGHRS and CDR2 is YFSETQ. V lost 4 bases and J lost 4; bases outside the gene matches: 10. This CDR3 spans 15 amino acids. In DNA, the CDR3 is TGCGCCAGCAGCGAGAAGACAGGGATAGGAGAGACCCAGTACTTC. Protein sequence: CASSEKTGIGETQYF.

This clonotype occurred a few times. V and J are TRBV28 and TRBJ2-7; D not certain. V shed 6 bases and J shed 9 bases, with 21 bases lying between them. Germline CDR1 MDHEN, CDR2 SYDVKM. The CDR3 extends over 14 amino acids. CDR3 protein: CASSPLGAAKGQYF. CDR3 DNA: TGTGCCAGCAGCCCCTTAGGCGCGGCCAAAGGGCAGTACTTC.